This T cell receptor (beta chain) originates from a study of tumor-infiltrating lymphocytes in oesophageal squamous cell carcinoma. TCRdb reprocessed the PCR reads with MiXCR, giving one entry per CDR3 protein. The sample records about 15,000 distinct CDR3 sequences, around 50% being singletons. In germline, CDR1 is LGHNT, CDR2 FRNRAP. The CDR3 runs to 13 residues. Between the trimmed V and J ends, which lost 7 bases and 7 bases, there was a span of 11 bases. The sequence was collected from a male donor with esophageal squamous cell carcinoma. What was sequenced was blood. This sequence joins TRBV12-5 and TRBJ1-6; D is uncertain. The CDR3 reads CASAPDGNSPLHF. The CDR3 DNA reads TGTGCTAGTGCCCCGGACGGCAATTCACCCCTCCACTTT.